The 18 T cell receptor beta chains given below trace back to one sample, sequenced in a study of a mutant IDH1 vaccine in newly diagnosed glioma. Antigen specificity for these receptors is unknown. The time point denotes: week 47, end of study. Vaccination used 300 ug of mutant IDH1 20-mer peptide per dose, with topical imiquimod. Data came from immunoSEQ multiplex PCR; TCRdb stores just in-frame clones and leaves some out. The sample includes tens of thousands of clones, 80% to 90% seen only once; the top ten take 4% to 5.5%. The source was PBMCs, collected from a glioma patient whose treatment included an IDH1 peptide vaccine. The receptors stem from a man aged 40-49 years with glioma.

The CDR3 loop reads CASSEDMNTEAFF. The CDR3 DNA reads as TGTGCCAGCAGTGAGGACATGAACACTGAAGCTTTCTTT. The genes are TRBV6-4 and TRBJ1-1; D perhaps matches TRBD1 (5 bases). From germline, CDR1 is MRHNA and CDR2 SNTAGT. There are 13 residues in the CDR3. With 3 bases removed from V and 0 bases from J, the gap between germline ends came to 5 bases.

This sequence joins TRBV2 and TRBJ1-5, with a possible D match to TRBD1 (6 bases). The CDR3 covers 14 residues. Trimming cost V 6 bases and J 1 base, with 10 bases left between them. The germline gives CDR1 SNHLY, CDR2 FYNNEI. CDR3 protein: CASSFGQSNQPQHF. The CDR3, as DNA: TGTGCCAGCAGCTTTGGACAGAGCAATCAGCCCCAGCATTTT.

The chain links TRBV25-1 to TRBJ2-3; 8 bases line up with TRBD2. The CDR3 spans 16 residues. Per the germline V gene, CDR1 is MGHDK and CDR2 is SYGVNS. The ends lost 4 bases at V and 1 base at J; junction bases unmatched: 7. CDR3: CASSVTSGLGTDTQYF. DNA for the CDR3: TGTGCCAGCAGTGTTACTAGCGGTCTAGGCACAGATACGCAGTATTTT.

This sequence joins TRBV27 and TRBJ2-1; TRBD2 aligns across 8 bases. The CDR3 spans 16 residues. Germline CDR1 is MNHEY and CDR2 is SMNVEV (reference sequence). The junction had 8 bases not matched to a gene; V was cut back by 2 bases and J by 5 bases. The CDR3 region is CASSLRPGLGNNEQFF. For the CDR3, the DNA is TGTGCCAGCAGTTTAAGGCCGGGACTAGGAAACAATGAGCAGTTCTTC.

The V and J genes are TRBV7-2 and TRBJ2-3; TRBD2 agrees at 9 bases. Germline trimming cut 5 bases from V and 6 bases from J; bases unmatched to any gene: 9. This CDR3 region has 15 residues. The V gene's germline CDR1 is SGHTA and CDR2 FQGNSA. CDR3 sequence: CASSRGLAGPDTQYF. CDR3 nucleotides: TGTGCCAGCAGCCGGGGGCTAGCGGGGCCGGATACGCAGTATTTT.

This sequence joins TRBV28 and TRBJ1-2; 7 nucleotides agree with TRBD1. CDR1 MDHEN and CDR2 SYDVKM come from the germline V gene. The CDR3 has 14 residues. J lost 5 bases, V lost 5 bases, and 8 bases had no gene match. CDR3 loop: CASSAPGQRYGYTF. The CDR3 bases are TGTGCCAGCAGTGCCCCGGGACAGAGATATGGCTACACCTTC.

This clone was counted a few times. CDR3 in amino acids: CASKTEGNQPQHF. For the CDR3, the DNA is TGTGCCAGCAAGACAGAGGGCAATCAGCCCCAGCATTTT. This chain joins TRBV28 and TRBJ1-5; TRBD1 is a possible D gene (5 bases). Germline CDR1 MDHEN, CDR2 SYDVKM. This CDR3 has 13 amino acids. Between the trimmed V and J ends, which lost 7 bases and 2 bases, there was a span of 9 bases.

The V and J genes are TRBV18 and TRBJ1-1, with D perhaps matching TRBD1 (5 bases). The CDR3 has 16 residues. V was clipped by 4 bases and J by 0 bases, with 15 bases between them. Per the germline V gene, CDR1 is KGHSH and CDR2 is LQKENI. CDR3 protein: CASSRLTELMNTEAFF. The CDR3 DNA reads TGTGCCAGCTCACGGCTGACAGAACTCATGAACACTGAAGCTTTCTTT.

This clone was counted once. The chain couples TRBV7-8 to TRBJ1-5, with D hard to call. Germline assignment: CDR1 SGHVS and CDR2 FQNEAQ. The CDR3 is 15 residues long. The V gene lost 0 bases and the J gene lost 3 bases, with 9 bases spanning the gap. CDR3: CASSLAQAFNQPQHF. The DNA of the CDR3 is TGTGCCAGCAGCTTAGCCCAGGCTTTCAATCAGCCCCAGCATTTT.

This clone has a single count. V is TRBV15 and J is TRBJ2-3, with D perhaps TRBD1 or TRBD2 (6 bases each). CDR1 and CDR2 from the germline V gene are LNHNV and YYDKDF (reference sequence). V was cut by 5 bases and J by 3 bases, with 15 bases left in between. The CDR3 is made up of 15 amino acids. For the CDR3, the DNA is TGTGCCACCAGCTGGAGCGGGCAGGGGACAGATACGCAGTATTTT. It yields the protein CATSWSGQGTDTQYF.

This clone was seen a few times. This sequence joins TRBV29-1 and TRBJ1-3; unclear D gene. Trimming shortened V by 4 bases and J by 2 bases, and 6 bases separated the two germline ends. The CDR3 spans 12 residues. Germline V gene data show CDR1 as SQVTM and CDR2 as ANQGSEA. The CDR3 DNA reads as TGCAGCGTTGTGCACACTGGAAACACCATATATTTT. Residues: CSVVHTGNTIYF.

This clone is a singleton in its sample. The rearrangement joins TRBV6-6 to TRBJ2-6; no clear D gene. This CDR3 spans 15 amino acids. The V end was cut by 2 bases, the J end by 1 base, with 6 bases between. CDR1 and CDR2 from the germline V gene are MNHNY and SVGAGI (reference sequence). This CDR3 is CASSYVSSGANVLTF. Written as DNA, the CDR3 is TGTGCCAGCAGTTACGTATCATCTGGGGCCAACGTCCTGACTTTC.

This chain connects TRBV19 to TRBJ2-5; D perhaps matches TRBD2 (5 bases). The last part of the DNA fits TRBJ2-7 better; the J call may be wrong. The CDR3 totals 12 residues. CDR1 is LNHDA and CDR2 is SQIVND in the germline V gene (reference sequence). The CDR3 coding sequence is TGTGCCAGTAGCAGATGGGGAGACGAGCAGTACTTC. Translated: CASSRWGDEQYF.

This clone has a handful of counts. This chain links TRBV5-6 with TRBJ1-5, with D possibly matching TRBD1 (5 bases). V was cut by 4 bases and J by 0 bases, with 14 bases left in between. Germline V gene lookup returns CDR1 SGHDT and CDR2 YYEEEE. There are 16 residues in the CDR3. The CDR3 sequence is CASSRGRLDSNQPQHF. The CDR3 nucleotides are TGTGCCAGCAGCCGGGGACGGTTAGATAGCAATCAGCCCCAGCATTTT.

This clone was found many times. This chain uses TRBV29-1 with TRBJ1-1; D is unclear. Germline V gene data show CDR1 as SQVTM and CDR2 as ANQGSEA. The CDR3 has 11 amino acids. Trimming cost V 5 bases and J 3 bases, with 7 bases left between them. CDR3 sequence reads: CSVWYDTEAFF. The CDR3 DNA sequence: TGCAGCGTTTGGTATGACACTGAAGCTTTCTTT.

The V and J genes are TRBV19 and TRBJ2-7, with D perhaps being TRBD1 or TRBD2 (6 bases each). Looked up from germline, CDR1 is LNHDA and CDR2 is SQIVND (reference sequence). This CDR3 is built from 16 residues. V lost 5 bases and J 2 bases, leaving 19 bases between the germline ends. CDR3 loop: CASSPGRGKGAYEQYF. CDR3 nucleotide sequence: TGTGCCAGTAGTCCCGGGAGAGGCAAGGGGGCCTACGAGCAGTACTTC.

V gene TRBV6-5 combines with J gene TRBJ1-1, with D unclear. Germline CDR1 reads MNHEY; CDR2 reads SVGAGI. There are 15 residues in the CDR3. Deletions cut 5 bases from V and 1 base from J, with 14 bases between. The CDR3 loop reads CASSPRPDQNTEAFF. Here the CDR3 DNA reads TGTGCCAGCAGTCCCAGACCCGATCAGAACACTGAAGCTTTCTTT.

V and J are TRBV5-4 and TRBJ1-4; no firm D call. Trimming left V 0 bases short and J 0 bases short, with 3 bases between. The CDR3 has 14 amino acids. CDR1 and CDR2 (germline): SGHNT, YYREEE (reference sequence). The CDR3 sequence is CASSLAATNEKLFF. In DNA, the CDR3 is TGTGCCAGCAGCTTGGCAGCAACTAATGAAAAACTGTTTTTT.